Presented here are 20 T cell receptor beta chains from one specimen sequenced in a study of CD8 T cells in ankylosing spondylitis. Using its own MiXCR run on the 5' RACE reads, TCRdb lists one record per CDR3 protein. The table records some 300,000 distinct CDR3 sequences, less than 25% of them present only once. Sequenced: blood, either unsorted or a sorted T cell fraction (not recorded which). The source is a female donor with ankylosing spondylitis or in good health (not recorded which).

The chain uses TRBV7-2 and TRBJ1-2; no definite D call. Germline V gives CDR1 SGHTA, CDR2 FQGNSA. This CDR3 comprises 14 residues. V lost 1 base, J lost 7 bases, and 13 bases lay in between. The CDR3 here is CASSLDPLKGGYTF. CDR3 in DNA: TGTGCCAGCAGCTTAGACCCGCTGAAAGGTGGCTACACCTTC.

The chain employs TRBV6-2 or TRBV6-3 and TRBJ2-3; D is unresolved. Germline values: CDR1 MNHEY, CDR2 SVGEGT. V lost 6 bases, J lost 3 bases, and 16 bases lay in between. CDR3 length: 15 amino acids. The DNA of the CDR3 is TGTGCCAGCAGATTAAATCGAAAAATGACAGATACGCAGTATTTT. Amino acid sequence: CASRLNRKMTDTQYF.

This clonotype was counted ten times or more. The rearrangement links TRBV12-3 or TRBV12-4 to TRBJ2-4, with 9 positions matching TRBD1. The CDR3 runs to 15 residues. The ends lost 5 bases at V and 5 bases at J; junction bases unmatched: 7. The CDR3 DNA sequence: TGTGCCAGCAGTCCCGCCAGGGACAGGGAAAACATTCAGTACTTC. It yields the protein CASSPARDRENIQYF.

This clonotype was found a few times. The chain is built from TRBV5-1 and TRBJ2-6, with no clear D. In germline, CDR1 is SGHRS, CDR2 YFSETQ. The CDR3 has 18 amino acids. The V gene lost 0 bases and the J gene lost 2 bases, with 15 bases spanning the gap. CDR3 loop: CASSLEGLGHPGANVLTF. The CDR3 nucleotides are TGCGCCAGCAGCTTGGAAGGCTTAGGTCATCCTGGGGCCAACGTCCTGACTTTC.

J is TRBJ1-1 and V is TRBV18; tentative D call: TRBD1 (5 bases). CDR3 length: 12 amino acids. V lost 0 bases and J 6 bases, leaving 5 bases between the germline ends. Germline assignment: CDR1 KGHSH and CDR2 LQKENI. DNA of the CDR3: TGTGCCAGCTCACCACCGACAGCTGAAGCTTTCTTT. It is translated as CASSPPTAEAFF. The full variable domain, completed using reference TRBV18 and TRBJ1-1, is NAGVMQNPRHLVRRRGQEARLRCSPMKGHSHVYWYRQLPEEGLKFMVYLQKENIIDESGMPKERFSAEFPKEGPSILRIQQVVRGDSAAYFCASSPPTAEAFFGQGTRLTVV.

This chain links TRBV4-3 with TRBJ2-1; weak D call: TRBD2 (7 bases). The V gene lost 7 bases and the J gene lost 7 bases, with 29 bases spanning the gap. The CDR3 is 18 residues long. Germline V CDR1 and CDR2: LGHNA, YSLEER. The CDR3 spells CASTKKGGWWEGTNEQFF. The CDR3 DNA is TGCGCCAGCACCAAAAAGGGGGGTTGGTGGGAGGGTACAAATGAGCAGTTCTTC.

The rearrangement links TRBV12-3 or TRBV12-4 to TRBJ1-1; D uncertain. The CDR3 covers 14 residues. Trimming took off 1 base at V and 5 bases at J, with 11 bases between the two ends. The CDR3 region is CASSLGAWRTEAFF. The CDR3 DNA reads as TGTGCCAGCAGTTTAGGGGCATGGAGAACTGAAGCTTTCTTT.

This chain connects TRBV28 to TRBJ2-1, with D tentatively TRBD2 (6 bases). Germline-derived CDR1 and CDR2 are MDHEN and SYDVKM. The CDR3 consists of 15 residues. V lost 2 bases and J lost 7, with 15 bases in between. This CDR3 is CASSLREVVSNEQFF. In nucleotides, the CDR3 is TGTGCCAGCAGTTTAAGGGAGGTTGTATCAAATGAGCAGTTCTTC.

This clonotype has ten or more counts. The chain joins TRBV7-9 to TRBJ2-7; 7 bases are a match to TRBD1. The germline gives CDR1 SEHNR, CDR2 FQNEAQ (reference sequence). This CDR3 is 14 amino acids long. The V and J ends lost 8 bases and 2 bases, in that order; junction bases with no gene match: 9. The CDR3 sequence: CASCREGGAYEQYF. The CDR3 DNA is TGTGCCAGCTGCCGCGAAGGGGGCGCCTACGAGCAGTACTTC.

The chain uses TRBV27 and TRBJ1-1; TRBD1 agrees at 8 bases. The V segment lost 5 bases and the J segment 1 base; nucleotides outside the gene matches: 6. The CDR3 runs to 15 residues. Germline V gene lookup returns CDR1 MNHEY and CDR2 SMNVEV (reference sequence). The CDR3 reads CASSPTTGANTEAFF. The DNA of the CDR3 is TGTGCCAGCAGTCCTACGACAGGGGCGAACACTGAAGCTTTCTTT.

This clonotype was detected many times. The chain is built from TRBV12-3 or TRBV12-4 and TRBJ2-5; D is unclear. CDR3 length equals 13 residues. The V end was cut by 5 bases, the J end by 5 bases, with 12 bases between. The CDR3 spells CASSRAKGETQYF. In nucleotides, the CDR3 is TGTGCCAGCAGTAGGGCGAAAGGGGAGACCCAGTACTTC.

This clonotype has only a few counts. The chain links TRBV20-1 to TRBJ2-4; D is ambiguous. Trimming removed 2 bases at V and 8 bases at J, with 4 bases between. There are 10 residues in the CDR3. CDR1 is DFQATT, CDR2 SNEGSKA, per germline (reference sequence). The CDR3 DNA follows: TGCAGTGCTAGACGCGACATTCAGTACTTC. Translation gives CSARRDIQYF.

The J gene is TRBJ1-5, the V gene TRBV25-1; possible D gene TRBD1, 6 bases. In germline, CDR1 is MGHDK, CDR2 SYGVNS. The V and J ends lost 1 base and 4 bases respectively, with 14 bases between them. The CDR3 is 16 residues long. The chain's CDR3 is CASSESGHWANQPQHF. The DNA for the CDR3 is TGTGCCAGCAGTGAATCGGGACACTGGGCAAATCAGCCCCAGCATTTT.

The rearrangement uses TRBV15 and TRBJ2-7; no clear D. The germline V gene encodes CDR1 LNHNV and CDR2 YYDKDF (reference sequence). CDR3 size: 12 residues. Trimming stripped 8 bases from V and 0 bases from J, with 8 bases between. The chain's CDR3 is CATGDDSYEQYF. CDR3 sequence (DNA): TGTGCCACCGGAGATGACTCCTACGAGCAGTACTTC.

This clonotype was detected a few times. The V gene is TRBV12-3 or TRBV12-4, the J gene TRBJ2-1; tentative D call: TRBD1 (6 bases). The CDR3 is 15 residues long. V shed 3 bases and J shed 9 bases, with 18 bases lying between them. The DNA of the CDR3 is TGTGCCAGCAGTTTGGGTACAGGGATTTTGGCTGAGCAGTTCTTC. Translating it yields CASSLGTGILAEQFF.

The genes are TRBV6-4 and TRBJ2-7; the match to TRBD2 covers 9 bases. Germline V gene sequence: CDR1 MRHNA, CDR2 SNTAGT. The CDR3 sequence is 13 residues long. V gave up 3 bases and J gave up 7 bases; unmatched junction bases: 4. For the CDR3, the DNA is TGTGCCAGCAGTGAGCGGGAGGGAGGGGAGCAGTACTTC. Its translation: CASSEREGGEQYF.

The chain couples TRBV20-1 to TRBJ2-4, with 11 nucleotides matching TRBD2. In germline, CDR1 is DFQATT, CDR2 SNEGSKA (reference sequence). There are 12 residues in the CDR3. With 6 bases clipped from V and 7 bases from J, the junction kept 2 bases outside the gene matches. CDR3 DNA sequence: TGCAGTGCCCGGACTAGCGGGAACATTCAGTACTTC. Encoded protein: CSARTSGNIQYF.

The chain employs TRBV24-1 and TRBJ2-1, with D unresolved. The CDR3 is 13 residues long. V was pared by 4 bases and J by 4 bases, with 7 bases between. CDR1 and CDR2 (germline): KGHDR, SFDVKD. The CDR3, as DNA: TGTGCCACCAGTGACCTTAGTTACAATGAGCAGTTCTTC. Translating gives CATSDLSYNEQFF.

The rearrangement uses TRBV19 and TRBJ2-1, with 12 bases aligning to TRBD2. The V and J ends lost 3 bases and 2 bases, in that order; junction bases with no gene match: 11. The V gene's germline CDR1 is LNHDA and CDR2 SQIVND (reference sequence). CDR3 size: 19 residues. CDR3 amino acids: CASSIPMASGRGPYNEQFF. CDR3 coding DNA: TGTGCCAGTAGTATCCCCATGGCTAGCGGGAGGGGGCCCTACAATGAGCAGTTCTTC.

The sample holds many counts of this clonotype. The rearrangement links TRBV20-1 to TRBJ1-5; 8 bases align to TRBD1. The CDR3 consists of 13 residues. J lost 5 bases, V lost 1 base, and 1 base had no gene match. CDR1 is DFQATT, CDR2 SNEGSKA, per germline (reference sequence). DNA of the CDR3: TGCAGTGCTAGAGTGACAGGGGATCAGCCCCAGCATTTT. Protein sequence: CSARVTGDQPQHF.